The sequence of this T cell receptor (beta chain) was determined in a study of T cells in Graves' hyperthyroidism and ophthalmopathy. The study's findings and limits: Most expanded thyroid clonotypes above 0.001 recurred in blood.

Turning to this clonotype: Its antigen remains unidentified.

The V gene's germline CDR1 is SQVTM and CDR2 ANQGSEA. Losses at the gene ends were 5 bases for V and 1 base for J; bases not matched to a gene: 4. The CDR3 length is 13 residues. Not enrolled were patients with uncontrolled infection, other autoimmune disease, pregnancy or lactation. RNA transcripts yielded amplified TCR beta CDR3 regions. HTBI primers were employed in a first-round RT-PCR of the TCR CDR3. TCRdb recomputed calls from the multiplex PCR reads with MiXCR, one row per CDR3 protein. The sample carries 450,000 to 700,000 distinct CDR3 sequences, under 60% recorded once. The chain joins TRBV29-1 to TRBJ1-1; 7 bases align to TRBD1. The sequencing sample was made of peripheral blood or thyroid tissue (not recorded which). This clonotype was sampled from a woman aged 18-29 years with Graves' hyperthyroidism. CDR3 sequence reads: CSVRAGGNTEAFF. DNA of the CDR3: TGCAGCGTTAGGGCAGGGGGGAACACTGAAGCTTTCTTT.